This TCR beta chain was captured by sequencing in a study of T cells after yellow fever vaccination. Whole-study findings and limits: Most primary-vaccination clones recurred post-booster (around 95% CD4, just over 85% CD8). Weaker, the secondary response had a peak occurring faster, on day 5 versus 15.

Synthesis of TCR cDNA relied on 5'RACE template switching, which attached a universal primer site and UMIs. In TCRdb, the 5' RACE reads were re-called with MiXCR into one record per CDR3 protein. There are approximately 120,000 distinct CDR3 sequences in the sample; 7.5% to 10% occur only once, and around 40% lies in the top ten. Points on this clonotype: Its antigen is not known.

The germline gives CDR1 SEHNR, CDR2 FQNEAQ (reference sequence). The CDR3 is 15 residues long. Losses at the gene ends were 4 bases for V and 5 bases for J; bases not matched to a gene: 10. This sequence was found in a man in his late teens or twenties who received the YFV17D yellow fever vaccine. The sequencing used CD8+ T cells sorted from PBMCs, collected on the day of the yellow fever booster vaccination. The chain links TRBV7-9 to TRBJ2-5; 7 bases align to TRBD1. The CDR3 here is CASSSYTGVEETQYF. The CDR3 bases are TGTGCCAGCAGCTCATACACAGGGGTCGAGGAGACCCAGTACTTC. Complete variable domain (other parts from reference TRBV7-9 and TRBJ2-5): DTGVSQNPRHKITKRGQNVTFRCDPISEHNRLYWYRQTLGQGPEFLTYFQNEAQLEKSRLLSDRFSAERPKGSFSTLEIQRTEQGDSAMYLCASSSYTGVEETQYFGPGTRLLVL.